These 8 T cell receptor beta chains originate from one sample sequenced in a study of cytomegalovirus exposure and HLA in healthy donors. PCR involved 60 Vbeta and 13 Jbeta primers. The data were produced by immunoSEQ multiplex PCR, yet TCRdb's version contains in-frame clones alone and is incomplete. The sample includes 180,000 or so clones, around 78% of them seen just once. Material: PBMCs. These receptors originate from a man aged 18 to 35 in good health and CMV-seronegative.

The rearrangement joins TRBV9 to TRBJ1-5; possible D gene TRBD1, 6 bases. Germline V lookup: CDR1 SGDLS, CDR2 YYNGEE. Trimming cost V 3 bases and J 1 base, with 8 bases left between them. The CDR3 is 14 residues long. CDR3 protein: CASSATGSNQPQHF. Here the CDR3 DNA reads TGTGCCAGCAGCGCCACAGGGAGCAATCAGCCCCAGCATTTT.

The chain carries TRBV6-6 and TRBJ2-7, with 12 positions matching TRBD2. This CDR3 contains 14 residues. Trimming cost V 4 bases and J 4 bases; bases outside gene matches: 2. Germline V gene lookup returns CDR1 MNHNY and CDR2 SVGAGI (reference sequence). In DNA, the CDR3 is TGTGCCAGCAGTTTGACTAGCGGGGGATACGAGCAGTACTTC. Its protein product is CASSLTSGGYEQYF.

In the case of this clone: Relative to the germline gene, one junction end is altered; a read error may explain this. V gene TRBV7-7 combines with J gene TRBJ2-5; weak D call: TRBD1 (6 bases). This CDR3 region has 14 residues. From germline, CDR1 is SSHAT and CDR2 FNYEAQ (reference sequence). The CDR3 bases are TGTGCTAGCAGCCCAATTAACGGGGACATAATGCAGTACTTC. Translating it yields CASSPINGDIMQYF.

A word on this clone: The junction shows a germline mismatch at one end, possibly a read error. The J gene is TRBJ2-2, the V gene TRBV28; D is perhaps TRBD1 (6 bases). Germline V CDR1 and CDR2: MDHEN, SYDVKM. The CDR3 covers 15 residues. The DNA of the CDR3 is TGTGCTAGCAGGGTCATTGGGACACCCTTAGCGGAGCTGTTTTTT. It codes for CASRVIGTPLAELFF.

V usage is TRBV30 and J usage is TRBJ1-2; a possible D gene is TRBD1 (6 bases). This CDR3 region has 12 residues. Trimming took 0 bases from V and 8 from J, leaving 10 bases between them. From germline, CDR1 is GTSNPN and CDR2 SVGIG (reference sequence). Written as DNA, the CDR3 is TGTGCCTGGAGTGTATGGGGGCAAGGCTACACCTTC. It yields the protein CAWSVWGQGYTF. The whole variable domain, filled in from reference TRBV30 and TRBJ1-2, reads SQTIHQWPATLVQPVGSPLSLECTVEGTSNPNLYWYRQAAGRGLQLLFYSVGIGQISSEVPQNLSASRPQDRQFILSSKKLLLSDSGFYLCAWSVWGQGYTFGSGTRLTVV.

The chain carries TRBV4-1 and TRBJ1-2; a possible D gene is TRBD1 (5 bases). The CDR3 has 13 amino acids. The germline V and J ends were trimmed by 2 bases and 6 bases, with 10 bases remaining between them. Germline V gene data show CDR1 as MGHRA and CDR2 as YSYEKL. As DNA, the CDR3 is TGCGCCAGCAGCCAAAGACAGCTGGATGGCTACACCTTC. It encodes CASSQRQLDGYTF.

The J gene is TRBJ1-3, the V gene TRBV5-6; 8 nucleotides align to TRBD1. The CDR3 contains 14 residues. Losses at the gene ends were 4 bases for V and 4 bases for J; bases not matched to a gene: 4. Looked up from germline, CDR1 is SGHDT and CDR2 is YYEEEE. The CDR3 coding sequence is TGTGCCAGCAGCGGCAGGGGGCCAGGAAACACCATATATTTT. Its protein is CASSGRGPGNTIYF.

This CDR3 reads CAWSLAGQQPQHF. The CDR3 DNA follows: TGTGCCTGGAGTTTAGCAGGGCAACAGCCCCAGCATTTT. The chain has TRBV30 and TRBJ1-5; possibly TRBD1 for D (5 bases). CDR1 is GTSNPN, CDR2 SVGIG, per germline (reference sequence). The CDR3 totals 13 residues. V was cut by 2 bases and J by 7 bases, with 12 bases left in between.